This T cell receptor beta chain comes out of a study of CD8+CD57+ T cells in acquired aplastic anemia. At the level of the study: The mean DNA yield obtained from sorted CD4+ and CD8+ cells came to around 3 ug.

This CDR3 comprises 15 residues. The germline gives CDR1 ENHRY, CDR2 SYGVKD. The V gene end was trimmed by 0 bases and the J gene end by 5 bases; junction bases not matched to a gene: 2. Genomic DNA was employed as the template in profiling TCR beta VDJ and CDR3. MiXCR, applied by TCRdb to the reads, yields one record per CDR3 protein. The sample holds some 180,000 distinct CDR3 sequences, 45% to 60% seen once. With respect to this clonotype: Its target is unknown.

Study results and caveats: Levels of CD8+ Simpson's diversity were not significantly distinct in patients versus controls. Found in both controls and patients were 25 to 35 CD8+ CDR3 sequences.

For sequencing, patients were chosen who had shown expansion of CD8+CD57+ cells by flow cytometry. Among the patients, all had severe acquired aplastic anemia. V and J are TRBV10-3 and TRBJ2-3; 10 bases align to TRBD1. Sequenced sample: sorted CD4+, CD8+, or CD8+CD57+ T cells (not recorded which) from PBMCs. The receptor comes from a human donor with aplastic anemia. DNA of the CDR3: TGTGCCATCAGTGAGTCAGGGACAGGGGTAGATACGCAGTATTTT. It translates to CAISESGTGVDTQYF.